What follows are 31 T cell receptor beta chains derived from one specimen sequenced in a study of blood T cell repertoires in COVID-19. Profiling relied on immunoSEQ multiplex PCR, and the TCRdb table lists in-frame clones only, not all of them. The sample has 200,000 to 250,000 clones; around 83% are singletons. The sequenced material came from peripheral blood. The receptors originated from a woman aged 45-65 years with COVID-19, enrolled during active disease.

The chain recombines TRBV27 with TRBJ1-2; 8 bases agree with TRBD1. V trimming: 3 bases; J trimming: 8 bases; junction bases outside the gene matches: 11. The CDR3 has 15 amino acids. Germline CDR1 is MNHEY and CDR2 is SMNVEV (reference sequence). The CDR3 DNA sequence: TGTGCCAGCAGTTTTTACGCCCTGGACAGGGACGGCTACACCTTC. It yields the protein CASSFYALDRDGYTF.

The rearrangement uses TRBV5-5 and TRBJ1-4; the D gene is possibly TRBD1 (6 bases). The CDR3 sequence is 13 residues long. Germline V gives CDR1 SGHKS, CDR2 YYEKEE (reference sequence). V was pared by 4 bases and J by 6 bases, with 10 bases between. CDR3 sequence (DNA): TGTGCCAGCAGCCTTGGACAGTATGAAAAACTGTTTTTT. Its translation is CASSLGQYEKLFF.

The gene calls are TRBV5-1 and TRBJ1-5; 7 bases fit TRBD1. The V and J ends lost 1 base and 4 bases, in that order; junction bases with no gene match: 5. The CDR3 is made up of 15 amino acids. Germline CDR1 is SGHRS and CDR2 is YFSETQ. CDR3 bases: TGCGCCAGCAGCTTGAACAGGGGTCCAAATCAGCCCCAGCATTTT. This codes for CASSLNRGPNQPQHF.

The chain joins TRBV6-6 to TRBJ1-2; no reliable D call. V was shortened by 4 bases and J by 8 bases, with 17 bases between the two germline ends. Germline CDR1 reads MNHNY; CDR2 reads SVGAGI (reference sequence). The CDR3 is made up of 14 amino acids. The CDR3 spells CASSSITQTGGYTF. DNA for the CDR3: TGTGCCAGCAGTTCCATAACCCAGACTGGCGGCTACACCTTC.

The chain links TRBV10-3 to TRBJ1-5; TRBD1 matches 9 bases. With 6 bases clipped from V and 11 bases from J, the junction kept 14 bases outside the gene matches. CDR3 length: 15 residues. CDR1 ENHRY and CDR2 SYGVKD come from the germline V gene. CDR3 loop: CAISQGGQGPSAQHF. The CDR3 coding sequence is TGTGCCATCAGCCAGGGGGGACAGGGCCCCTCGGCCCAGCATTTT.

A few counts support this clone. The chain links TRBV10-3 to TRBJ1-6, with 10 positions matching TRBD1. The germline gives CDR1 ENHRY, CDR2 SYGVKD. V lost 6 bases, J lost 6 bases, and 2 bases stayed unmatched. The CDR3 spans 14 residues. Written as DNA, the CDR3 is TGTGCCATCAGGGGACAGGGGTTTAATTCACCCCTCCACTTT. It specifies CAIRGQGFNSPLHF.

DNA for the CDR3: TGTGCCAGCACCGTGGGAGGGAAGGTCACCGGGGAGCTGTTTTTT. This codes for CASTVGGKVTGELFF. The rearrangement joins TRBV27 to TRBJ2-2; 7 bases are a match to TRBD2. The CDR3 sequence is 15 residues long. Germline trimming cut 7 bases from V and 4 bases from J; bases unmatched to any gene: 9. Per germline, CDR1 MNHEY and CDR2 SMNVEV (reference sequence).

This clone has a handful of counts. At the DNA level, this CDR3 is encoded by other sequences in the same sample as well. The chain employs TRBV5-6 and TRBJ1-3; tentative D call: TRBD1 (6 bases). The germline V and J ends were trimmed by 4 bases and 0 bases, with 8 bases remaining between them. CDR1 is SGHDT, CDR2 YYEEEE, per germline. The CDR3 contains 14 residues. CDR3 region: CASSGGHSGNTIYF. In DNA, the CDR3 is TGTGCCAGCAGCGGGGGCCACTCTGGAAACACCATATATTTT. The full variable domain, rest sourced from reference TRBV5-6 and TRBJ1-3, is DAGVTQSPTHLIKTRGQQVTLRCSPKSGHDTVSWYQQALGQGPQFIFQYYEEEERQRGNFPDRFSGHQFPNYSSELNVNALLLGDSALYLCASSGGHSGNTIYFGEGSWLTVV.

The CDR3 DNA is TGCGCCAGCAGTGTCGGGACAGGGTACTACGAGCAGTACGTC. Protein product: CASSVGTGYYEQYV. The chain uses TRBV10-2 and TRBJ2-7, with 9 bases lining up with TRBD1. Germline V lookup: CDR1 WSHSY, CDR2 SAAADI. V was pared by 4 bases and J by 3 bases, with 4 bases of the junction left unmatched. The CDR3 has 14 residues.

The chain combines TRBV6-6 with TRBJ2-7, with D perhaps TRBD2 (5 bases). Germline V gene sequence: CDR1 MNHNY, CDR2 SVGAGI (reference sequence). V shed 0 bases and J shed 3 bases, with 15 bases lying between them. The CDR3 extends over 16 amino acids. The CDR3 is CASSYSAAGALYEQYF. CDR3 nucleotides: TGTGCCAGCAGTTACTCGGCGGCGGGCGCCCTCTACGAGCAGTACTTC.

The rearrangement links TRBV7-8 to TRBJ1-3; D possibly corresponds to TRBD1 (5 bases). The CDR3 is made up of 18 amino acids. The ends were cut back, 4 bases at V and 0 bases at J, with 19 bases in the middle. The germline V gene has CDR1 SGHVS and CDR2 FQNEAQ. This chain's CDR3 is CASSSRDGGIYSGNTIYF. The CDR3 DNA reads TGTGCCAGCAGCTCCCGGGACGGCGGGATCTACTCTGGAAACACCATATATTTT.

This clone was found once. The genes are TRBV10-3 and TRBJ2-3, with 16 bases identical to TRBD2. Germline CDR1 is ENHRY and CDR2 is SYGVKD. V shed 3 bases and J 5 bases; nucleotides not matched to a gene: 11. CDR3 length: 19 residues. The CDR3, as DNA: TGTGCCATCAGTGAAAGTCCCGGGACTAGCGGGGGGGCAGAAGATACGCAGTATTTT. Protein: CAISESPGTSGGAEDTQYF.

The chain recombines TRBV19 with TRBJ1-5; D possibly corresponds to TRBD1 (5 bases). Germline V CDR1 and CDR2: LNHDA, SQIVND (reference sequence). The CDR3 sequence is 14 residues long. The V end lost 9 bases, the J end lost 0 bases, and 12 bases lay between the germline ends. The CDR3 nucleotides read TGTGCCAGCGCCTGGGGGGTTAGCAATCAGCCCCAGCATTTT. Its protein is CASAWGVSNQPQHF.

The V call is TRBV5-1, the J call TRBJ2-2; 7 bases are shared with TRBD1. This CDR3 is 15 amino acids long. In germline, CDR1 is SGHRS, CDR2 YFSETQ. Losses at the gene ends were 4 bases for V and 2 bases for J; bases not matched to a gene: 5. In nucleotides, the CDR3 is TGCGCCAGCAGCACCCGACAGGGAAACACCGGGGAGCTGTTTTTT. Translated: CASSTRQGNTGELFF.

The rearrangement uses TRBV2 and TRBJ1-1, with D unresolved. V lost 3 bases and J lost 4, with 15 bases in between. This CDR3 has 15 amino acids. Germline V CDR1 and CDR2: SNHLY, FYNNEI. The CDR3 loop reads CASSDRRLPSTEAFF. In DNA form, the CDR3 reads TGTGCCAGCAGTGATCGGAGGCTACCTTCCACTGAAGCTTTCTTT.

The chain has TRBV28 and TRBJ1-2, with D tentatively TRBD1 (6 bases). The CDR3 is made up of 12 amino acids. V was clipped by 5 bases and J by 6 bases, with 10 bases between them. The germline V gene encodes CDR1 MDHEN and CDR2 SYDVKM. CDR3 protein: CASSRAGDGYTF. The CDR3 DNA reads as TGTGCCAGCAGTAGGGCAGGGGATGGCTACACCTTC.

The genes are TRBV5-4 and TRBJ1-1; a possible D gene is TRBD1 (5 bases). The V end lost 3 bases, the J end lost 0 bases, and 12 bases lay between the germline ends. CDR1 and CDR2 from the germline V gene are SGHNT and YYREEE (reference sequence). The CDR3 has 15 amino acids. CDR3 sequence (DNA): TGTGCCAGCAGCTCGTTGCCGGACATGAACACTGAAGCTTTCTTT. Translated: CASSSLPDMNTEAFF.

The chain combines TRBV12-3 or TRBV12-4 with TRBJ2-7; 7 bases line up with TRBD1. V was pared by 4 bases and J by 5 bases, with 2 bases of the junction left unmatched. The CDR3 runs to 12 residues. CDR3 nucleotide sequence: TGTGCCAGCAGTTCACAGGGGAACGAGCAGTACTTC. Residues: CASSSQGNEQYF.

DNA for the CDR3: TGTGCCAGCAGTTTCACAGGGGGCTATGGCTACACCTTC. It encodes CASSFTGGYGYTF. The chain carries TRBV27 and TRBJ1-2; 8 positions agree with TRBD1. The CDR3 runs to 13 residues. V was clipped by 3 bases and J by 4 bases; unmatched bases: 1. CDR1 is MNHEY and CDR2 is SMNVEV in the germline V gene (reference sequence).

The chain joins TRBV23-1 to TRBJ2-7; 7 bases match TRBD1. TRBV23-1 is assigned to the ORF class and has an uncertain function. The CDR3 loop spans 15 amino acids. The J segment lost 3 bases and the V segment lost 4 bases, leaving 9 bases of the junction unmatched. The CDR3 region has the DNA TGCGCCAGCAGTCTACCGGGCAGGGGGTTCTACGAGCAGTACGTC. Its translation: CASSLPGRGFYEQYV.

This clone was counted a single time. DNA of the CDR3: TGTGCCAGCAGCCGATACGACAGGAACACTGAAGCTTTCTTT. Protein: CASSRYDRNTEAFF. The V gene is TRBV3-1 (or the pseudogene TRBV3-2), the J gene TRBJ1-1; tentative D call: TRBD1 (5 bases). CDR1 and CDR2 (germline): LGHDT, YNNKEL (reference sequence). The V end lost 4 bases, the J end lost 1 base, and 10 bases lay between the germline ends. This CDR3 region has 14 residues.

The rearrangement joins TRBV2 to TRBJ1-4; 7 bases are shared with TRBD1. V was clipped by 5 bases and J by 4 bases; unmatched bases: 7. Germline V gene lookup returns CDR1 SNHLY and CDR2 FYNNEI. This CDR3 has 15 amino acids. CDR3 loop: CASSLGQAFNEKLFF. CDR3 DNA: TGTGCCAGCAGTCTCGGACAGGCGTTTAATGAAAAACTGTTTTTT. Supplemented by reference TRBV2 and TRBJ1-4, the full variable domain reads EPEVTQTPSHQVTQMGQEVILRCVPISNHLYFYWYRQILGQKVEFLVSFYNNEISEKSEIFDDQFSVERPDGSNFTLKIRSTKLEDSAMYFCASSLGQAFNEKLFFGSGTQLSVL.

This chain connects TRBV18 to TRBJ2-1, with TRBD2 as a possible D gene (5 bases). From germline, CDR1 is KGHSH and CDR2 LQKENI. V shed 4 bases and J shed 4 bases, with 11 bases lying between them. The CDR3 runs to 14 residues. The CDR3 sequence: CASSQDSGYNEQFF. For the CDR3, the DNA is TGTGCCAGCTCACAGGATTCGGGGTACAATGAGCAGTTCTTC.

This chain uses TRBV19 with TRBJ2-2; a weak D match, TRBD1 (5 bases). In germline, CDR1 is LNHDA, CDR2 SQIVND (reference sequence). This CDR3 has 14 residues. V lost 3 bases, J lost 2 bases, and 7 bases lay in between. The chain's CDR3 is CASSMGLNTGELFF. CDR3 nucleotide sequence: TGTGCCAGTAGTATGGGGCTTAACACCGGGGAGCTGTTTTTT.

The sample holds a few counts of this clone. The V call is TRBV7-2, the J call TRBJ2-3; 7 nucleotides align to TRBD2. Germline trimming cut 3 bases from V and 5 bases from J; bases unmatched to any gene: 11. CDR3 size: 16 residues. Looked up from germline, CDR1 is SGHTA and CDR2 is FQGNSA. CDR3: CASSFGLGGSRDTQYF. CDR3 DNA sequence: TGTGCCAGCAGCTTTGGCCTCGGGGGGTCTCGAGATACGCAGTATTTT.

The V and J genes are TRBV12-3 or TRBV12-4 and TRBJ1-2; the match to TRBD1 covers 7 bases. After removal of 5 bases from V and 8 bases from J, the junction contained 8 bases not matched to a gene. The CDR3 is 13 residues long. CDR3 amino acids: CASSPGQRLGYTF. DNA for the CDR3: TGTGCCAGCAGTCCGGGACAGCGTTTGGGCTACACCTTC.

This clone was counted between two and nine times. This chain joins TRBV2 and TRBJ2-3; D possibly corresponds to TRBD2 (6 bases). The germline V gene has CDR1 SNHLY and CDR2 FYNNEI. CDR3 length equals 13 residues. The germline V and J ends were trimmed by 7 bases and 0 bases, with 8 bases remaining between them. CDR3 region: CASMEGSTDTQYF. Here the CDR3 DNA reads TGTGCCAGCATGGAGGGTAGCACAGATACGCAGTATTTT. The whole variable domain, filled in from reference TRBV2 and TRBJ2-3, reads EPEVTQTPSHQVTQMGQEVILRCVPISNHLYFYWYRQILGQKVEFLVSFYNNEISEKSEIFDDQFSVERPDGSNFTLKIRSTKLEDSAMYFCASMEGSTDTQYFGPGTRLTVL.

V usage is TRBV6-5 and J usage is TRBJ1-6; D remains ambiguous. This CDR3 spans 13 amino acids. Trimming stripped 6 bases from V and 9 bases from J, with 12 bases between. CDR1 and CDR2 (germline): MNHEY, SVGAGI. CDR3 region: CASSSTVGSPLHF. CDR3 sequence (DNA): TGTGCCAGCAGCTCTACGGTTGGTTCACCCCTCCACTTT.

The chain is built from TRBV5-1 and TRBJ2-5; 8 positions agree with TRBD2. Germline V lookup: CDR1 SGHRS, CDR2 YFSETQ. Losses at the gene ends were 1 base for V and 5 bases for J; bases not matched to a gene: 1. CDR3 length: 13 residues. DNA of the CDR3: TGCGCCAGCAGCTTGTCTAGCGGGGAGACCCAGTACTTC. This encodes CASSLSSGETQYF.

This clone was counted a single time. Germline and junction disagree at one end, which may indicate a read error. Other DNA sequences in this specimen translate into the identical CDR3. The chain links TRBV5-1 to TRBJ1-5, with D tentatively TRBD1 (5 bases). The CDR3 totals 15 residues. Germline CDR1 and CDR2: SGHRS and YFSETQ. CDR3 coding DNA: TGCGCCAGTAGCTTGGCCGGGGGGAGCAATCAGCCCCAGCATTTT. Residues: CASSLAGGSNQPQHF.

The sample holds one count of this clone. This rearrangement joins TRBV13 to TRBJ2-2; TRBD1 agrees at 7 bases. This CDR3 region has 15 residues. The germline V gene encodes CDR1 PRHDT and CDR2 FYEKMQ (reference sequence). Germline trimming cut 1 base from V and 4 bases from J; bases unmatched to any gene: 3. CDR3 sequence (DNA): TGTGCCAGCAGCTTAGACAGGGGCGGCACCGGGGAGCTGTTTTTT. It encodes CASSLDRGGTGELFF.